These T cell receptor beta chains were read from a single sample in a study of blood T cell repertoires in COVID-19. The data were produced by immunoSEQ multiplex PCR, yet TCRdb's version contains in-frame clones alone and is incomplete. The sample contains over 100,000 clones, 70% to 90% of which appear only once. Sequencing was performed on peripheral blood. Source of these receptors: a human donor in a cohort sampled during active COVID-19. Each CDR3 is given with its conserved first and last residue. A D gene is named only where the DNA matches it firmly. Size values are once, few and many counts, or a class for expanded clones, and some rows have none.

j_gene | v_gene | abundance | d_gene | CDR3aa | CDR3nt
TRBJ2-7 | TRBV3-1/TRBV3-2 | . | . | CASSHLASEQYF | TGTGCCAGCAGCCACCTAGCTTCCGAGCAGTACTTC
TRBJ1-1 | TRBV27 | . | TRBD1 | CASSLSGTGVTEAFF | TGTGCCAGCAGTTTATCCGGGACAGGGGTCACTGAAGCTTTCTTT
TRBJ1-1 | TRBV18 | . | TRBD1 | CASSPQGQGRRNTEAFF | TGTGCCAGCTCACCACAAGGACAGGGGAGGAGGAACACTGAAGCTTTCTTT
TRBJ1-6 | TRBV11-3 | . | . | CASSLTSYNSPLHF | TGTGCCAGCAGCTTGACATCCTATAATTCACCCCTCCACTTT
TRBJ2-5 | TRBV9 | . | TRBD1 | CASSVVGTGSETQYF | TGTGCCAGCAGCGTAGTCGGGACAGGGAGTGAGACCCAGTACTTC
TRBJ1-3 | TRBV28 | . | . | CASSSTTQGSGNTIYF | TGTGCCAGCAGCAGCACAACACAGGGCTCTGGAAACACCATATATTTT
TRBJ2-7 | TRBV6-2/TRBV6-3 | . | TRBD2 | CASSALGTSGSYEQYF | TGTGCCAGCAGTGCCTTAGGGACTAGCGGGTCCTACGAGCAGTACTTC
TRBJ1-1 | TRBV12-5 | . | TRBD1 | CASGSPDRPNTEAFF | TGTGCTAGTGGTTCGCCGGACAGGCCGAACACTGAAGCTTTCTTT
TRBJ1-1 | TRBV3-1/TRBV3-2 | . | . | CASSQVGAPEAFF | TGTGCCAGCAGCCAAGTCGGAGCTCCTGAAGCTTTCTTT
TRBJ2-7 | TRBV6-2/TRBV6-3 | . | TRBD2 | CASSPHSGTSGEQYF | TGTGCCAGCAGCCCCCATTCCGGGACTAGCGGCGAGCAGTACTTC
TRBJ2-5 | TRBV5-6 | . | TRBD2 | CASSQTSGGETQYF | TGTGCCAGCAGTCAAACTAGCGGGGGTGAGACCCAGTACTTC
TRBJ1-2 | TRBV2 | . | . | CASSATANYGYTF | TGTGCCAGCAGCGCGACAGCTAACTATGGCTACACCTTC
TRBJ2-7 | TRBV27 | . | TRBD2 | CASSRTGRESYEQYF | TGTGCCAGCAGCCGCACCGGGCGGGAGAGTTACGAGCAGTACTTC
TRBJ2-7 | TRBV6-5 | . | TRBD2 | CASILGLAGGPTF | TGTGCCAGCATCCTGGGACTAGCGGGAGGGCCAACCTTC
TRBJ1-2 | TRBV7-2 | . | TRBD1 | CASSSTKGAAAGYTF | TGTGCCAGCAGCTCCACGAAGGGGGCGGCGGCGGGCTACACCTTC
TRBJ2-7 | TRBV10-3 | . | TRBD1 | CAIRGTGPNEQYF | TGTGCCATCAGGGGGACAGGGCCTAACGAGCAGTACTTC
TRBJ2-7 | TRBV20-1 | . | . | CSASGGKAYEQYF | TGCAGTGCTAGTGGCGGGAAAGCCTACGAGCAGTACTTC
TRBJ2-2 | TRBV7-8 | . | TRBD1 | CASSQGQTNTGELFF | TGTGCCAGCAGCCAGGGACAGACGAACACCGGGGAGCTGTTTTTT
TRBJ2-3 | TRBV24-1 | once | TRBD2 | CATSDLGGTSGRDPDTQYF | TGTGCCACCAGTGACCTCGGCGGGACTAGCGGGAGGGACCCAGATACGCAGTATTTT
TRBJ2-7 | TRBV18 | . | TRBD1 | CASSPRVAGQGAPAYF | TGTGCCAGCTCACCACGGGTCGCGGGACAGGGGGCGCCGGCGTACTTC
TRBJ2-1 | TRBV4-3 | . | TRBD2 | CASSPTGAGGPYEQFF | TGCGCCAGCAGCCCTACCGGGGCGGGAGGGCCGTATGAGCAGTTCTTC
TRBJ1-6 | TRBV3-1/TRBV3-2 | . | TRBD1 | CASRHGQGQRIRNSPLHF | TGTGCCAGCAGACACGGACAGGGCCAGCGTATTAGGAATTCACCCCTCCACTTT
TRBJ2-1 | TRBV11-3 | . | . | CASSPGLGGGGFNEQFF | TGTGCCAGCAGCCCCGGGCTAGGAGGGGGGGGCTTCAATGAGCAGTTCTTC
TRBJ2-7 | TRBV5-4 | . | . | CASSLEQVYEQYF | TGTGCCAGCAGCTTGGAACAGGTCTACGAGCAGTACTTC
TRBJ2-1 | TRBV12-5 | . | . | CASGLDPQEVGQFF | TGTGCTAGTGGTTTGGACCCCCAAGAGGTCGGACAGTTCTTC
TRBJ2-7 | TRBV6-5 | . | TRBD2 | CATLRPSGSYEQYF | TGTGCCACCCTACGGCCTAGCGGCTCCTACGAGCAGTACTTC
TRBJ1-1 | TRBV18 | . | . | CASSTRDTENTEAFF | TGTGCCAGCTCAACCCGGGACACCGAGAACACTGAAGCTTTCTTT
TRBJ1-5 | TRBV24-1 | . | . | CATADRGNQPQHF | TGTGCCACCGCCGACAGAGGCAATCAGCCCCAGCATTTT
TRBJ2-5 | TRBV28 | . | . | CATEGQETQYF | TGTGCCACCGAGGGACAAGAGACCCAGTACTTC
TRBJ2-7 | TRBV28 | . | . | CASTPTFSSYEQYF | TGTGCCAGCACCCCGACTTTCAGCTCCTACGAGCAGTACTTC
TRBJ2-7 | TRBV9 | . | . | CASSAGGDYEQYF | TGTGCCAGCAGCGCGGGGGGCGACTACGAGCAGTACTTC
TRBJ1-2 | TRBV7-8 | . | TRBD1 | CASSAHLGQGFYGYTF | TGTGCCAGCAGCGCTCACCTGGGACAGGGGTTCTATGGCTACACCTTC
TRBJ2-7 | TRBV4-3 | . | . | CASSQARDRYEQYF | TGCGCCAGCAGCCAAGCCCGGGATCGATACGAGCAGTACTTC
TRBJ2-3 | TRBV6-6 | once | . | CASSYDSPTDTQYF | TGTGCCAGCAGTTACGATAGTCCCACAGATACGCAGTATTTT
TRBJ2-3 | TRBV27 | . | TRBD2 | CASSLQWTSGLTDTQYF | TGTGCCAGCAGTTTACAATGGACTAGCGGGCTGACAGATACGCAGTATTTT
TRBJ2-3 | TRBV4-2 | . | TRBD2 | CASSPGTSGGTDTQYF | TGTGCCAGCAGCCCTGGGACTAGCGGGGGAACAGATACGCAGTATTTT
TRBJ2-7 | TRBV7-6 | . | TRBD1 | CASSFRTGPFYEQYF | TGTGCCAGCAGCTTTCGGACAGGTCCCTTCTACGAGCAGTACTTC
TRBJ1-2 | TRBV7-8 | . | . | CASSRDTGYPNYGYTF | TGTGCCAGCAGCCGGGACACTGGATACCCTAACTATGGCTACACCTTC
TRBJ2-6 | TRBV18 | . | . | CASSPSRSGANVLTF | TGTGCCAGCTCACCCAGTCGATCTGGGGCCAACGTCCTGACTTTC
TRBJ1-2 | TRBV27 | . | TRBD1 | CASSPGQGTNYGYTF | TGTGCCAGCAGTCCTGGACAGGGAACTAACTATGGCTACACCTTC
TRBJ2-7 | TRBV5-4 | . | TRBD1 | CASSTPGQGNYEQYF | TGTGCCAGCAGCACGCCCGGACAGGGGAACTACGAGCAGTACTTC
TRBJ1-6 | TRBV3-1/TRBV3-2 | few | . | CASSQGRQAPLHF | TGTGCCAGCAGCCAAGGGCGACAGGCACCCCTCCACTTT
TRBJ2-3 | TRBV18 | . | . | CASSPRGADTQYF | TGTGCCAGCTCACCAAGGGGTGCAGATACGCAGTATTTT
TRBJ2-7 | TRBV19 | few | . | CASSREYTTYEQYF | TGTGCCAGTAGTCGTGAATATACTACCTACGAGCAGTACTTC
TRBJ1-5 | TRBV23-1 | once | TRBD1 | CASKRTGNQPQHF | TGCGCCAGCAAACGGACAGGGAACCAGCCCCAGCATTTT
TRBJ1-1 | TRBV6-5 | . | TRBD1 | CASRTGVEAFF | TGTGCCAGCAGAACAGGGGTTGAAGCTTTCTTT
TRBJ1-1 | TRBV5-1 | . | TRBD1 | CASSEQGSGSTEAFF | TGCGCCAGCAGCGAACAGGGGTCTGGGAGCACTGAAGCTTTCTTT
TRBJ2-1 | TRBV5-1 | . | TRBD1 | CASSPGQGASYNEQFF | TGCGCCAGCAGTCCCGGACAGGGGGCATCCTACAATGAGCAGTTCTTC
TRBJ1-6 | TRBV19 | . | . | CASSAYLGQDSPLHF | TGTGCCAGTAGCGCCTACTTGGGGCAGGATTCACCCCTCCACTTT
TRBJ1-2 | TRBV12-3/TRBV12-4 | once | . | CASSQTGDYGYTF | TGTGCCAGCAGTCAAACAGGAGACTATGGCTACACCTTC
TRBJ2-1 | TRBV7-2 | . | TRBD2 | CASSSRLAGGPYNEQFF | TGTGCCAGCAGTTCCCGACTAGCGGGAGGGCCCTACAATGAGCAGTTCTTC
TRBJ1-1 | TRBV5-1 | . | . | CASSLGGGARILDTEAFF | TGCGCCAGCAGCTTGGGGGGCGGGGCAAGAATTTTGGACACTGAAGCTTTCTTT
TRBJ2-1 | TRBV14 | . | . | CASSTRGSPPNNEQFF | TGTGCCAGCAGCACCAGGGGATCCCCTCCGAACAATGAGCAGTTCTTC
TRBJ2-1 | TRBV12-3/TRBV12-4 | . | TRBD1 | CASSPTGAPFF | TGTGCCAGCAGTCCTACAGGGGCCCCGTTCTTC
TRBJ1-5 | TRBV7-8 | . | . | CASSKAGAHQPQHF | TGTGCCAGCAGCAAGGCAGGGGCTCACCAGCCCCAGCATTTT